The clone carrying this T cell receptor beta chain was seen just once. The CDR3 length is 13 residues. CDR1 is MNHEY and CDR2 is SVGAGI in the germline V gene. The V end lost 6 bases, the J end lost 3 bases, and 12 bases lay between the germline ends. The data stem from a study of blood T cell repertoires in COVID-19. Study information: The origin of the acute and convalescent COVID-19 samples was the United States, Italy and Spain. Sources were T cells, B-cell-depleted T cells, or PBMCs; the material itself was cDNA or gDNA.

Study processing details: Using reference gene primer amplification, nucleated cell counts were estimated. The method was immunoSEQ multiplex PCR; TCRdb's version includes in-frame clones alone and lacks a portion of them. That table supplies the V and J calls and clone size; D and trimming were determined from the DNA. The data show 110,000 or so clones, around 87% seen once. Sequencing input: peripheral blood. The chain links TRBV6-5 to TRBJ2-7; unclear D gene. This receptor was taken from a man in his 70s with active or convalescent COVID-19. The CDR3 loop is CASSPRPSYEQYF. In DNA, the CDR3 is TGTGCCAGCAGCCCACGCCCCAGCTACGAGCAGTACTTC.